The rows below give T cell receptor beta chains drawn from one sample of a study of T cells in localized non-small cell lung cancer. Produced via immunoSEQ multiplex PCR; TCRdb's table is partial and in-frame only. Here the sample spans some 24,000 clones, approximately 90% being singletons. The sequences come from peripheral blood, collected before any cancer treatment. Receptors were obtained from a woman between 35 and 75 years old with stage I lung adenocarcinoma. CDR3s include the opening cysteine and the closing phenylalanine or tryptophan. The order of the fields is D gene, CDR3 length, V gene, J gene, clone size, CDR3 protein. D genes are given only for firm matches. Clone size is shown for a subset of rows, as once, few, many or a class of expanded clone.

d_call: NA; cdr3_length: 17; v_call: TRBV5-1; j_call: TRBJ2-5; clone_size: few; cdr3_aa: CASSGTSDGLWQETQYF
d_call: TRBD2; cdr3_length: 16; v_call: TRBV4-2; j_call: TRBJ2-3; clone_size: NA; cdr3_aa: CASSQERGLATGTQYF
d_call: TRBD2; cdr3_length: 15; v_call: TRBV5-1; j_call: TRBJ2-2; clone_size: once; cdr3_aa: CASALWSGRAGELFF
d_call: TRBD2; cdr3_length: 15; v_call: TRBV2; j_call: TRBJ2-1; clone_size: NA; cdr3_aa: CASRPGLAGGREQFF
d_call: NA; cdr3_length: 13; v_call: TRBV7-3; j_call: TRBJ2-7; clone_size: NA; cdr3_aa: CASSPRQRGEQYF
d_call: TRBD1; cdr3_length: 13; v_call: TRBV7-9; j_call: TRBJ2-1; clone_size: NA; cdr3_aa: CASSLTGGNEQFF
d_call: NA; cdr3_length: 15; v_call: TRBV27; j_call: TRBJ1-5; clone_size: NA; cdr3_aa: CASSLIYHGSQPQHF
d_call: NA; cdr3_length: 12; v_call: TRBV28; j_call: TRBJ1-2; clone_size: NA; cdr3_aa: CASSLDRGAYTF
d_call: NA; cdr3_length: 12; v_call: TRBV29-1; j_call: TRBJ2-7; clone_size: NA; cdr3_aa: CSVPTDSGEQYF
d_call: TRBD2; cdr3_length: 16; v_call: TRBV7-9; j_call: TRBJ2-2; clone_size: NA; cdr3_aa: CASSLVAGVPHGELFF
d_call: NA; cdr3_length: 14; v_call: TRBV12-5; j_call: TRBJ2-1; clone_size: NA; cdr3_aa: CASGLSSNYNEQFF
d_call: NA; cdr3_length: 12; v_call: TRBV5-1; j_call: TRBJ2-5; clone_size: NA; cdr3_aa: CASSFQGETQYF
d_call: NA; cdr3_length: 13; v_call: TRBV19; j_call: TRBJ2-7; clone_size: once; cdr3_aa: CASSEGRLYEQYF
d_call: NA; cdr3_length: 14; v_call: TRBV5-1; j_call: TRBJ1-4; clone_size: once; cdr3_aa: CASKQVEGAKRLFF
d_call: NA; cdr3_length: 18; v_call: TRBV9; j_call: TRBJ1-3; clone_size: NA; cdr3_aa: CASSVAEVLESSGNTIYF
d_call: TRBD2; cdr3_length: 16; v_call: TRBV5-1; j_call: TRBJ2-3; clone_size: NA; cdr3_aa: CASSLDLAGGTDTQYF
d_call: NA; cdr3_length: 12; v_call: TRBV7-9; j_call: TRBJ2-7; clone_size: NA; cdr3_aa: CASSLVRYEQYF
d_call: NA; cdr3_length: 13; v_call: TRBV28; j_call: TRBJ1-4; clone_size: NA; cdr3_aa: CASRDPANEKLFF
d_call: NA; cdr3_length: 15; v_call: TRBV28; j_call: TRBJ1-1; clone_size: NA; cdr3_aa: CASSLGGGRDTEAFF
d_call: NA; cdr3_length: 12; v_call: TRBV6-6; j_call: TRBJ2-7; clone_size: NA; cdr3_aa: CASGGFSYEQYF
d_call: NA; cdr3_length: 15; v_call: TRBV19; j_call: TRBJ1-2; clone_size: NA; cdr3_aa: CASSIRWGANYGYTF
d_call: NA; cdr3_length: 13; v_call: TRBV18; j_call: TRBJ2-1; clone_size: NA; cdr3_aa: CASSPGHNNEQFF
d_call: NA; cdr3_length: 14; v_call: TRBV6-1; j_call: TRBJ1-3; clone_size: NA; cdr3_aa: CASREWSSGNTIYF
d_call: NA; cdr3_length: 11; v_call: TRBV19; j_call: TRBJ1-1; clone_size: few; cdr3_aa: CASTGYTEAFF
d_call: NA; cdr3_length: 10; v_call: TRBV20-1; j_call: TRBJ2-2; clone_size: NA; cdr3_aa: CSASRGELFF
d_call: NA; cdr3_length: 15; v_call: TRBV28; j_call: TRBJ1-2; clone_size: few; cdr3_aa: CASSLSGTLSGGYTF
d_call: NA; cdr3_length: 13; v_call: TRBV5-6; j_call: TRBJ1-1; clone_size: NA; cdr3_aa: CASSLWMNTEAFF
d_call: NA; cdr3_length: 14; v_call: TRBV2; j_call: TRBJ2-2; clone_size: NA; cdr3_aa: CASSGLANTGELFF
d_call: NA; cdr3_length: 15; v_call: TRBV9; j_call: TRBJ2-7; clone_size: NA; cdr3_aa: CASSVEYREVGEQYF
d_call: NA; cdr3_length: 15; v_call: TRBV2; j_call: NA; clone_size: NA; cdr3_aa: CASSEEVIVSYEQYF
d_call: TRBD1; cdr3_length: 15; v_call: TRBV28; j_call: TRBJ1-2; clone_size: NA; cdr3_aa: CASSYPGGPNYGYTF
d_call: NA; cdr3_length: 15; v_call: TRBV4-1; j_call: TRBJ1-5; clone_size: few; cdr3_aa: CASSQRDIYNQPQHF
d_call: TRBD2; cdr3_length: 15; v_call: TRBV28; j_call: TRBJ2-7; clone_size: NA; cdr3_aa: CASNSPSSGTYEQYF
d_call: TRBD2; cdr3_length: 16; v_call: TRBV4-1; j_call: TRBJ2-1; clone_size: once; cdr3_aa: CASSQPTSASYNEQFF
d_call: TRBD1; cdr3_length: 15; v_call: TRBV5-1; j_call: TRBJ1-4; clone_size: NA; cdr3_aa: CASRGTGATNEKLFF
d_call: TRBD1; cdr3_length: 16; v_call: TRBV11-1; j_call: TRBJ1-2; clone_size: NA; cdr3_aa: CASSFGQGASNYGYTF
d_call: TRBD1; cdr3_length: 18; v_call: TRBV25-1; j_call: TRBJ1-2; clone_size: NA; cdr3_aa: CASSEYHPVQGAHYGYTF
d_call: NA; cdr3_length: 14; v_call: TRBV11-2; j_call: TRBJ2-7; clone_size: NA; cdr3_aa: CASSYLFSSYEQYF